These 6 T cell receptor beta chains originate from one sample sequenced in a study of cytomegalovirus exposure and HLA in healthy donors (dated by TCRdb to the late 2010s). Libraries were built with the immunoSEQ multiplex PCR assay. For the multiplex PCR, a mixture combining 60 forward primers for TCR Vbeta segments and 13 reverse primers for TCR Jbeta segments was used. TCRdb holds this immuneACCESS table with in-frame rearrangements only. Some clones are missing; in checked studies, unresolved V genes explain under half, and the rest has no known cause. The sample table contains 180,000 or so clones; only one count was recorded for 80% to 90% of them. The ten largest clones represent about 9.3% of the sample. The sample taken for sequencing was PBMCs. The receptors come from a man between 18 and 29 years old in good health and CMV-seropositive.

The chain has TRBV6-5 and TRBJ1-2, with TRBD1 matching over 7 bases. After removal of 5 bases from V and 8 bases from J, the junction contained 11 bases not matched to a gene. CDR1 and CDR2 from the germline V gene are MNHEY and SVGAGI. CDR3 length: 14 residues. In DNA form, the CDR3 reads TGTGCCAGCAGTGAACAGGGGACCTATGGGGGCTACACCTTC. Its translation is CASSEQGTYGGYTF.

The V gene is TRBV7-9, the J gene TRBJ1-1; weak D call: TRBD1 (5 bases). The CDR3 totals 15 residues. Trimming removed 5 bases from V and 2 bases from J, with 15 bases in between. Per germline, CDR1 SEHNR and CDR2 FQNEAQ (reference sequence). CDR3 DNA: TGTGCCAGCAGCCCGGGGGGGAAGGGAAACACTGAAGCTTTCTTT. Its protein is CASSPGGKGNTEAFF. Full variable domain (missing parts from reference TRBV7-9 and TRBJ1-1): DTGVSQNPRHKITKRGQNVTFRCDPISEHNRLYWYRQTLGQGPEFLTYFQNEAQLEKSRLLSDRFSAERPKGSFSTLEIQRTEQGDSAMYLCASSPGGKGNTEAFFGQGTRLTVV.

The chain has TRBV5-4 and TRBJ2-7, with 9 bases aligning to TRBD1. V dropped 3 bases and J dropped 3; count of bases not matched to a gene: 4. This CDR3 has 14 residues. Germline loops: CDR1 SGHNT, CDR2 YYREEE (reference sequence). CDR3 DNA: TGTGCCAGCAGCTCACAGGGGGCGGGCTACGAGCAGTACTTC. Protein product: CASSSQGAGYEQYF. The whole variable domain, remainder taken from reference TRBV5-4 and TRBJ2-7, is ETGVTQSPTHLIKTRGQQVTLRCSSQSGHNTVSWYQQALGQGPQFIFQYYREEENGRGNFPPRFSGLQFPNYSSELNVNALELDDSALYLCASSSQGAGYEQYFGPGTRLTVT.

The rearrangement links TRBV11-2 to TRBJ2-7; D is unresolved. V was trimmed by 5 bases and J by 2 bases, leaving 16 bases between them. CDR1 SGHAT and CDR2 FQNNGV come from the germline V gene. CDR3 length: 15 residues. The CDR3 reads CASSPREVLTYEQYF. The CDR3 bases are TGTGCCAGCAGCCCCCGTGAGGTGCTGACCTACGAGCAGTACTTC.

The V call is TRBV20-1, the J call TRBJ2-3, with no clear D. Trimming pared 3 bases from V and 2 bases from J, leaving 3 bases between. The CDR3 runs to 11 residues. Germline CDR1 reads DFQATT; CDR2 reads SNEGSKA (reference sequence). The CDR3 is CSASHTDTQYF. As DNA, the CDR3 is TGCAGTGCTAGCCACACAGATACGCAGTATTTT.

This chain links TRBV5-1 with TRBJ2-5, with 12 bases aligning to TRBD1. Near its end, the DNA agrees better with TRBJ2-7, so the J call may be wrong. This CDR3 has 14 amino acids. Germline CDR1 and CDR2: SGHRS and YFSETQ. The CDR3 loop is CASSVGQGAGEQYF. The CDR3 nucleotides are TGCGCCAGCAGCGTGGGACAGGGGGCGGGCGAGCAGTACTTC.